These T cell receptor beta chains were read from a single sample in a study of cytomegalovirus exposure and HLA in healthy donors. TCRdb's copy holds only in-frame clones and misses some; the assay was immunoSEQ multiplex PCR. The sample includes roughly 250,000 clones, roughly 80% of them seen just once. Sequencing was done on a sample of PBMCs. The receptors derive from a girl aged 2-9 years in good health and CMV-seronegative. The CDR3 runs from the conserved cysteine through the conserved F or W. The D gene is left open where the match is weak. The size of a clone is reported for some rows only, either as once, few or many, or as a class for expanded clones.

-	TRBV27	TRBJ2-1	TRBD2	TGTGCCAGCAGTTTAGGAACGGCGGGGGGAGGTGAGCAGTTCTTC	CASSLGTAGGGEQFF
-	TRBV5-1	TRBJ1-4	-	TGCGCCAGCAGCTTGGGTTCTCAGGGATCGGGTGAAAAACTGTTTTTT	CASSLGSQGSGEKLFF
-	TRBV7-9	TRBJ2-5	-	TGTTCCAGCAGCCCGCAGCAAGAGACCCAGTACTTC	CSSSPQQETQYF
-	TRBV27	TRBJ2-1	TRBD2	TGTGCCAGCAGTTTTGCTGGTAGCGGGGGGAACAATGAGCAGTTCTTC	CASSFAGSGGNNEQFF
-	TRBV5-5	TRBJ2-2	-	TGTGCCAGCAGCTTGAAGGGGCCTCCCCCTTTCGGCAACACCGGGGAGCTGTTTTTT	CASSLKGPPPFGNTGELFF
-	TRBV28	TRBJ2-5	-	TGTGCCAGCAGTCTAGCCTGGAGGGAGACCCAGTACTTC	CASSLAWRETQYF
-	TRBV4-1	TRBJ1-6	-	TGCGCCAGCAGCCAAGATCAACTCAATTCACCCCTCCACTTT	CASSQDQLNSPLHF
-	TRBV6-5	TRBJ1-4	TRBD1	TGTGCCAGCAAAACCCGACAGGGGGCAAATGAAAAACTGTTTTTT	CASKTRQGANEKLFF
-	TRBV2	TRBJ2-2	TRBD1	TGTGCCAGCATTCGGGACAGGGGCGCCACCGGGGAGCTGTTTTTT	CASIRDRGATGELFF
-	TRBV6-1	TRBJ2-7	TRBD2	TGTGCCAGCAGGAGACCCGGGACTAGCGGGATATCGCAGTACTTC	CASRRPGTSGISQYF
-	TRBV6-4	TRBJ1-2	-	TGTGCCAGCAGCCCCGACGGGAACTATGGCTACACCTTC	CASSPDGNYGYTF
-	TRBV7-9	TRBJ2-7	TRBD1	TGTGCCAGCAGCCCTCTAGAGGGGGCGATCTCCTACGAGCAGTACTTC	CASSPLEGAISYEQYF
-	TRBV10-1	TRBJ2-2	TRBD2	TGCGCCAGCAGCCCCGGACTAGCGGGGACCGGGGAGCTGTTTTTT	CASSPGLAGTGELFF
-	TRBV27	TRBJ1-6	-	TGTGCCAGCAGTACCCCCCTGCGCCGCGGCCCCCTCCACTTT	CASSTPLRRGPLHF
-	TRBV13	TRBJ2-7	TRBD2	TGTGCCAGCAGCACTGCGGGGGGACCCTCCTACGAGCAGTACTTC	CASSTAGGPSYEQYF
-	TRBV9	TRBJ1-2	TRBD1	TGTGCCAGCAGCGTAGAGGGGTCCGGGACAGGGGTTTTATTGAACACCTTC	CASSVEGSGTGVLLNTF
-	TRBV27	TRBJ1-1	TRBD1	TGTGCCAGCAGGGCTAAAACAGGGGCATCGAACACTGAAGCTTTCTTT	CASRAKTGASNTEAFF
-	TRBV29-1	TRBJ2-1	TRBD1	TGCAGCGTTGATTCCATCCGGGACAGGGATTCGCGCACCGTATACTACAATGAGCAGTTCTTC	CSVDSIRDRDSRTVYYNEQFF
-	TRBV2	TRBJ1-4	TRBD1	TGTGCCACCGGCAGGGGGCCAGCGAATGAAAAACTGTTTTTT	CATGRGPANEKLFF
few	TRBV12-5	TRBJ2-3	TRBD1	TGTGCTAGTGGTCCGCCGGGACAGGGGTCAGATACGCAGTATTTT	CASGPPGQGSDTQYF
-	TRBV7-3	TRBJ2-1	TRBD2	TGTGCCAGCAGCGGTCCGGGGGGGCGAAGCTCCTACAATGAGCAGTTCTTC	CASSGPGGRSSYNEQFF
-	TRBV12-2	TRBJ2-3	-	TGTGCAAGTCGATGTCCTAGCGGGGGGGCGGGGACAGATACGCAGTATTTT	CASRCPSGGAGTDTQYF
-	TRBV18	TRBJ1-2	TRBD1	TGTGCCAGCTCGGATGACAGGGCGTATGGCTACACCTTC	CASSDDRAYGYTF
-	TRBV10-2	TRBJ1-5	TRBD1	TGCGCCAGCAGTGAGACCGTGACAGGGGGCGATGGCCAGCCCCAGCATTTT	CASSETVTGGDGQPQHF
-	TRBV27	TRBJ1-5	-	TGTGCCAGCAGTTTCAGGGAATCTCAGCCCCAGCATTTT	CASSFRESQPQHF
few	TRBV5-1	TRBJ2-2	-	TGCGCCAGCAGCCTAGGGACTCTCACGAACACCGGGGAGCTGTTTTTT	CASSLGTLTNTGELFF
-	TRBV5-1	TRBJ2-3	-	TGCGCCAGCAGCTTTGAGGGCACAGATACGCAGTATTTT	CASSFEGTDTQYF
-	TRBV27	TRBJ1-6	-	TGTGCCAGCAGTTTATTTTTAGGGCAGGGTCATTCACCCCTCCACTTT	CASSLFLGQGHSPLHF
-	TRBV28	TRBJ1-1	TRBD1	TGTGCCAGCACCCTTGACAGGGCCGGGGGAGCTTTCTTT	CASTLDRAGGAFF
-	TRBV23-1	TRBJ2-1	-	TGCGCCAGCAGAACAGGAAGCTCCTACAATGAGCAGTTCTTC	CASRTGSSYNEQFF
-	TRBV15	TRBJ1-1	-	TGTGCCACCAGCAGAGTTCCCAGATCGAACACTGAAGCTTTCTTT	CATSRVPRSNTEAFF
-	TRBV28	TRBJ1-1	TRBD1	TGTGCCAGCAGTCCCACGGACAGGGCCAAAGCTTTCTTT	CASSPTDRAKAFF
-	TRBV7-2	TRBJ1-5	-	TGTGCCAGCAGCCCCCTCCCCAATCAGCCCCAGCATTTT	CASSPLPNQPQHF
-	TRBV6-6	TRBJ2-5	-	TGTGCCAGCAGTTACGCCCCTCCGGAAGAGACCCAGTACTTC	CASSYAPPEETQYF
few	TRBV28	TRBJ2-5	-	TGTGCCAGCATCACTGGGGGCTCCAGGGGCCAAGAGACCCAGTACTTC	CASITGGSRGQETQYF
-	TRBV5-1	TRBJ1-1	TRBD1	TGCGCCAGCAGTCCGGGACAGGGGGCTGAAGCTTTCTTT	CASSPGQGAEAFF
-	TRBV16	TRBJ2-5	TRBD1	TGTGCCAGCAGCCAACGGGACAGTGACCAAGAGACCCAGTACTTC	CASSQRDSDQETQYF
-	TRBV7-3	TRBJ2-7	-	TGTGCCAGCAGCTGTGGTGAAGGGGCGCTACCCTCCTACGAGCAGTACTTC	CASSCGEGALPSYEQYF
once	TRBV6-5	TRBJ1-5	TRBD1	TGTGCCAGCAGGCCGGGACAGAATCAGCCCCAGCATTTT	CASRPGQNQPQHF
-	TRBV7-6	TRBJ1-1	-	TGTGCCAGCAGCCAGTCCGGGACACCAAACACTGAAGCTTTCTTT	CASSQSGTPNTEAFF
-	TRBV12-5	TRBJ2-3	TRBD1	TGTGCTAGTGGTTTGGTCGGGACAGGGGCCACAGATACGCAGTATTTT	CASGLVGTGATDTQYF
-	TRBV5-1	TRBJ2-7	TRBD1	TGCGCCAGCAGCTTATACAGGGGATCCTACGAGCAGTACTTC	CASSLYRGSYEQYF
-	TRBV11-2	TRBJ2-7	-	TGTGCCAGCAGCTTAGTGGGCAGCTCCTACGAGCAGTACTTC	CASSLVGSSYEQYF
-	TRBV9	TRBJ2-7	TRBD2	TGTGCCAGCAGCAAAGGACTAGCGGTGGTTTACGAGCAGTACTTC	CASSKGLAVVYEQYF
-	TRBV7-9	TRBJ2-2	TRBD1	TGTGCCAGCAGCTTAGGCCCGGGACAGGGGGCCGGGGAGCTGTTTTTT	CASSLGPGQGAGELFF
-	TRBV13	TRBJ2-1	TRBD2	TGTGCCAGCAGCTTAGGGAGTAGCGGGAGCTGGGGTGAGCAGTTCTTC	CASSLGSSGSWGEQFF
-	TRBV7-3	TRBJ2-7	-	TGTGCCAGCAGCCCCGAAAGGAGTAGCGAGCAGTACTTC	CASSPERSSEQYF
-	TRBV27	TRBJ1-2	-	TGTGCCAGCAGTTCGTATGGGGCCAGAGGTTATGGCTACACCTTC	CASSSYGARGYGYTF
once	TRBV6-6	TRBJ1-3	-	TGTGCCAGCAGTTACTCCGAGTCTGGAAACACCATATATTTT	CASSYSESGNTIYF
-	TRBV27	TRBJ1-1	-	TGTGCCAGCAGTTCCTGGGGGGGGAACACTGAAGCTTTCTTT	CASSSWGGNTEAFF
-	TRBV19	TRBJ2-1	-	TGTGCCAGTGGCACCGGGACACTAAAATACAATGAGCAGTTCTTC	CASGTGTLKYNEQFF
-	TRBV5-1	TRBJ2-7	TRBD2	TGCGCCAGCAGCTTCAGCGGGACGAACTACGAGCAGTACTTC	CASSFSGTNYEQYF
few	TRBV5-1	TRBJ2-7	TRBD1	TGCGCCAGCAGCCCCCGGGACAGCGCCTACGAGCAGTACTTC	CASSPRDSAYEQYF